This T cell receptor beta chain was profiled in a study of T-cell reconstitution after alpha-beta-depleted transplantation in children. Broader study findings: Some patients owed their high day-60 TCRbeta diversity to surviving recipient T cells and thymic progenitors. The study reportedly traced alpha-beta T cells about two months after transplant to several hundred expanded graft clones. Newly produced T cells mostly provided counts and TCRbeta diversity after one year, as hyperexpanded clones declined.

TCRbeta library construction was performed incorporating unique molecular identifiers. From the PCR reads, TCRdb called clonotypes with MiXCR, one entry per CDR3 protein. This sample has about 580,000 distinct CDR3 sequences, with approximately 30% found just once. The CDR3 contains 14 residues. The germline V gene has CDR1 MGHRA and CDR2 YSYEKL. With 0 bases removed from V and 6 bases from J, the gap between germline ends came to 9 bases. Comments on this clonotype: What it recognizes is unknown.

The chain employs TRBV4-1 and TRBJ2-1; D unresolved. The source was PBMCs, collected before TCRalphabeta/CD19-depleted stem cell transplant. The sequence was obtained from a boy younger than two with Wiskott-Aldrich syndrome, due to receive a stem cell transplant. The CDR3 bases are TGCGCCAGCAGCCAAGATCAATTGGCCAATGAGCAGTTCTTC. Translation gives CASSQDQLANEQFF.